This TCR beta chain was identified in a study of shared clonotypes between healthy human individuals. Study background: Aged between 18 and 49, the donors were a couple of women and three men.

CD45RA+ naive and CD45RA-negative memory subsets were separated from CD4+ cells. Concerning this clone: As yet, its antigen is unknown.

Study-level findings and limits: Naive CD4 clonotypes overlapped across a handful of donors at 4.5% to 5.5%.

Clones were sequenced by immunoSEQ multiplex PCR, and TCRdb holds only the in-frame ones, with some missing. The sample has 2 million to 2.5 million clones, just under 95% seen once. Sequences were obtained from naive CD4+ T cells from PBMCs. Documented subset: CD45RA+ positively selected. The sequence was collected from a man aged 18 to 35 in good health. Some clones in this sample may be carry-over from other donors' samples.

The CDR3 loop is CASSFRSVERGNEQFF. DNA of the CDR3: TGTGCCAGCAGTTTTCGGTCAGTAGAAAGGGGCAATGAGCAGTTCTTC. The chain is built from TRBV27 and TRBJ2-1, with a possible D match to TRBD1 (5 bases). V dropped 3 bases and J dropped 6 bases, with 18 bases sitting between them. The CDR3 has 16 residues. Germline loops: CDR1 MNHEY, CDR2 SMNVEV (reference sequence).